These 26 T cell receptor beta chains originate from one sample sequenced in a study of cytomegalovirus exposure and HLA in healthy donors. The study ran its PCR with 60 Vbeta and 13 Jbeta primers. Sequencing used immunoSEQ multiplex PCR; TCRdb keeps in-frame clones, though not all of them. The data contain more than 95,000 clones, more than 65% of them seen just once; the ten biggest clones take up about 1.8%. The sample taken for sequencing was PBMCs. The receptors come from a man aged 18 to 29 in good health and CMV-seronegative.

As to this clone: One end of the junction varies from germline; a read error may be responsible. The rearrangement uses TRBV4-1 and TRBJ1-1; no definite D call. The CDR3 sequence is 12 residues long. From germline, CDR1 is MGHRA and CDR2 YSYEKL. CDR3 region: CVSSQERGEAFF. The CDR3, as DNA: TGCGTCAGCAGCCAAGAACGGGGTGAAGCTTTCTTT.

This sequence joins TRBV9 and TRBJ2-1, with D perhaps matching TRBD2 (6 bases). CDR3 size: 15 residues. V was clipped by 0 bases and J by 9 bases, with 16 bases between them. The germline CDR1 and CDR2 sequences are SGDLS and YYNGEE. The DNA for the CDR3 is TGTGCCAGCAGCGTAGCTGGGAGGACCCGAGGTGAGCAGTTCTTC. Translating gives CASSVAGRTRGEQFF.

The chain carries TRBV5-6 and TRBJ1-6; 8 bases line up with TRBD1. CDR1 and CDR2 (germline): SGHDT, YYEEEE. This CDR3 spans 15 amino acids. After removal of 3 bases from V and 10 bases from J, the junction contained 9 bases not matched to a gene. CDR3 nucleotides: TGTGCCAGCAGCTCTCGCGGACAGGGTTGGTCACCCCTCCACTTT. Its protein product is CASSSRGQGWSPLHF.

The chain joins TRBV13 to TRBJ2-1; unclear D gene. Germline V gene lookup returns CDR1 PRHDT and CDR2 FYEKMQ (reference sequence). Deletions cut 6 bases from V and 8 bases from J, with 11 bases between. There are 12 residues in the CDR3. CDR3 bases: TGTGCCAGCAGATCCGGTAACCATGAGCAGTTCTTC. Its protein product is CASRSGNHEQFF. The whole variable domain, filled in from reference TRBV13 and TRBJ2-1, reads AAGVIQSPRHLIKEKRETATLKCYPIPRHDTVYWYQQGPGQDPQFLISFYEKMQSDKGSIPDRFSAQQFSDYHSELNMSSLELGDSALYFCASRSGNHEQFFGPGTRLTVL.

The chain joins TRBV19 to TRBJ1-3; a possible D gene is TRBD1 (5 bases). V lost 5 bases and J 3 bases, leaving 17 bases between the germline ends. The CDR3 consists of 16 residues. Germline V gene lookup returns CDR1 LNHDA and CDR2 SQIVND (reference sequence). The CDR3 DNA reads as TGTGCCAGTAGTGCCCGGGGGGGAATCTTTGGAAACACCATATATTTT. This gives the protein CASSARGGIFGNTIYF. The whole variable domain, filled in from reference TRBV19 and TRBJ1-3, reads DGGITQSPKYLFRKEGQNVTLSCEQNLNHDAMYWYRQDPGQGLRLIYYSQIVNDFQKGDIAEGYSVSREKKESFPLTVTSAQKNPTAFYLCASSARGGIFGNTIYFGEGSWLTVV.

This clone was observed once. The V call is TRBV18, the J call TRBJ2-2; maybe TRBD2 (5 bases). The CDR3 is made up of 13 amino acids. The V end was cut by 3 bases, the J end by 8 bases, with 10 bases between. In germline, CDR1 is KGHSH, CDR2 LQKENI. The CDR3, as DNA: TGTGCCAGCTCACCCACTAGGGCAGGGGAGCTGTTTTTT. It codes for CASSPTRAGELFF.

The V gene is TRBV18, the J gene TRBJ2-7; 8 nucleotides match TRBD1. Germline V gene lookup returns CDR1 KGHSH and CDR2 LQKENI. V shed 2 bases, J shed 6 bases, and the junction held 3 bases outside the gene matches. This CDR3 spans 13 amino acids. CDR3 DNA sequence: TGTGCCAGCTCACCAGGACAGGGTCGCGAGCAGTACTTC. This encodes CASSPGQGREQYF.

This clone was counted once. The rearrangement uses TRBV7-6 and TRBJ2-1, with 14 bases aligning to TRBD2. This CDR3 has 20 residues. The trim removed 5 bases at V and 5 bases at J, leaving 17 bases unmatched. The V gene's germline CDR1 is SGHVS and CDR2 FNYEAQ. CDR3 loop: CASSPWGGGLAGGPHNEQFF. CDR3 nucleotide sequence: TGTGCCAGCAGCCCTTGGGGCGGAGGACTAGCGGGGGGACCCCACAATGAGCAGTTCTTC. Together with reference TRBV7-6 and TRBJ2-1, the CDR3 gives the full variable domain: GAGVSQSPRYKVTKRGQDVALRCDPISGHVSLYWYRQALGQGPEFLTYFNYEAQQDKSGLPNDRFSAERPEGSISTLTIQRTEQRDSAMYRCASSPWGGGLAGGPHNEQFFGPGTRLTVL.

J is TRBJ1-2 and V is TRBV5-5; no reliable D call. V was clipped by 0 bases and J by 6 bases, with 6 bases between them. CDR3 length: 12 residues. The germline gives CDR1 SGHKS, CDR2 YYEKEE (reference sequence). This CDR3 is CASSLEPDGYTF. DNA for the CDR3: TGTGCCAGCAGCTTGGAACCGGATGGCTACACCTTC.

The chain couples TRBV14 to TRBJ1-1, with 7 bases identical to TRBD1. Germline assignment: CDR1 SGHDN and CDR2 FVKESK. CDR3 length equals 15 residues. V shed 0 bases, J shed 6 bases, and the junction held 7 bases outside the gene matches. The CDR3 nucleotides read TGTGCCAGCAGCCAAGATATTACAGGGGTCTCTGAAGCTTTCTTT. It is translated as CASSQDITGVSEAFF.

CDR3 sequence: CASSLGDRGRETQYF. The CDR3 region has the DNA TGTGCCAGCAGCTTGGGGGACAGGGGGAGGGAGACCCAGTACTTC. The chain combines TRBV5-4 with TRBJ2-5; 11 positions agree with TRBD1. Germline CDR1 is SGHNT and CDR2 is YYREEE (reference sequence). The CDR3 extends over 15 amino acids. The V segment lost 0 bases and the J segment 5 bases; nucleotides outside the gene matches: 3.

This clone was seen a few times. V usage is TRBV2 and J usage is TRBJ1-2, with 8 bases lining up with TRBD1. The germline V gene encodes CDR1 SNHLY and CDR2 FYNNEI. CDR3 length: 15 amino acids. V dropped 4 bases and J dropped 4; count of bases not matched to a gene: 8. CDR3 nucleotide sequence: TGTGCCAGCAGTGTTCTGGACAGGGATGGCTATGGCTACACCTTC. Amino acid sequence: CASSVLDRDGYGYTF.

The gene calls are TRBV6-1 and TRBJ1-6; 10 positions agree with TRBD1. The ends lost 2 bases at V and 13 bases at J; junction bases unmatched: 8. The CDR3 has 15 amino acids. The germline gives CDR1 MNHNS, CDR2 SASEGT. CDR3 in amino acids: CASSEYGQGDIPLHF. CDR3 bases: TGTGCCAGCAGTGAATACGGACAGGGGGATATCCCCCTCCACTTT.

This clone was seen just once. The chain couples TRBV6-1 to TRBJ2-7; 8 nucleotides agree with TRBD2. The CDR3 consists of 15 residues. CDR1 and CDR2 from the germline V gene are MNHNS and SASEGT. The trim removed 0 bases at V and 7 bases at J, leaving 8 bases unmatched. This CDR3 reads CASSEALRRGGEQYF. CDR3 nucleotides: TGTGCCAGCAGTGAAGCGCTTCGCCGGGGGGGTGAGCAGTACTTC.

The gene calls are TRBV6-1 and TRBJ1-1; the D is unclear. V lost 7 bases and J 1 base, leaving 7 bases between the germline ends. The CDR3 runs to 12 residues. CDR1 and CDR2 from the germline V gene are MNHNS and SASEGT. In DNA form, the CDR3 reads TGTGCCAGCATCCCCGGGAACACTGAAGCTTTCTTT. This gives the protein CASIPGNTEAFF.

DNA for the CDR3: TGTGCCAGCAGCCAACACAGCCAAGTCTACGAGCAGTACTTC. It encodes CASSQHSQVYEQYF. This rearrangement joins TRBV4-2 to TRBJ2-7; D ambiguous. Per the germline V gene, CDR1 is LGHNA and CDR2 is YNFKEQ. The CDR3 sequence is 14 residues long. The ends were cut back, 2 bases at V and 3 bases at J, with 11 bases in the middle.

The chain joins TRBV2 to TRBJ2-5; D is unclear. The CDR3 consists of 12 residues. V lost 7 bases, J lost 2 bases, and 8 bases lay in between. CDR1 SNHLY and CDR2 FYNNEI come from the germline V gene. CDR3 residues: CASTGVQETQYF. For the CDR3, the DNA is TGTGCCAGCACCGGTGTGCAAGAGACCCAGTACTTC.

This chain joins TRBV18 and TRBJ1-1; TRBD1 matches 9 bases. CDR3 length: 15 amino acids. V shed 4 bases and J 3 bases; nucleotides not matched to a gene: 6. The germline V gene has CDR1 KGHSH and CDR2 LQKENI. This CDR3 is CASSRQGVRDTEAFF. The CDR3 DNA follows: TGTGCCAGCTCACGACAGGGGGTGAGGGACACTGAAGCTTTCTTT.

In this sample, this clone turned up once. V and J are TRBV4-1 and TRBJ2-1; 7 nucleotides match TRBD1. Per germline, CDR1 MGHRA and CDR2 YSYEKL. The CDR3 sequence is 16 residues long. The V gene end was trimmed by 5 bases and the J gene end by 0 bases; junction bases not matched to a gene: 7. CDR3 in amino acids: CASSFPTGRSYNEQFF. CDR3 sequence (DNA): TGCGCCAGCAGCTTTCCGACAGGGCGCTCCTACAATGAGCAGTTCTTC.

The sample holds one count of this clone. The chain is built from TRBV18 and TRBJ1-2; tentatively, D is TRBD1 (5 bases). The CDR3 has 14 residues. V lost 2 bases and J lost 2, with 9 bases in between. Germline CDR1 KGHSH, CDR2 LQKENI. This CDR3 is CASSPDGGNYGYTF. The CDR3, as DNA: TGTGCCAGCTCACCAGACGGGGGGAACTATGGCTACACCTTC.

The chain employs TRBV4-2 and TRBJ2-2, with 11 bases matching TRBD2. This CDR3 has 17 amino acids. The germline gives CDR1 LGHNA, CDR2 YNFKEQ. V was clipped by 4 bases and J by 4 bases; unmatched bases: 8. As DNA, the CDR3 is TGTGCCAGCAGCCGTACGGTAGCGGGGGGGGTCACCGGGGAGCTGTTTTTT. This translates into CASSRTVAGGVTGELFF.

The chain joins TRBV7-2 to TRBJ2-7; TRBD1 aligns across 8 bases. CDR1 and CDR2 (germline): SGHTA, FQGNSA. Losses at the gene ends were 3 bases for V and 3 bases for J; bases not matched to a gene: 16. The CDR3 runs 18 residues. The CDR3 bases are TGTGCCAGCAGCTTTGGGGCAGGGGGCCGTGGTCGCGACTACGAGCAGTACTTC. This translates into CASSFGAGGRGRDYEQYF.

As for this clone: An end of the junction does not agree with germline; a read error may underlie this. The rearrangement joins TRBV7-9 to TRBJ2-5; maybe TRBD2 (5 bases). The CDR3 sequence is 11 residues long. The germline V gene encodes CDR1 SEHNR and CDR2 FQNEAQ (reference sequence). CDR3 coding DNA: TGTTCCAGCAGCCTCGAAAGGGAGCAGTACTTC. It encodes CSSSLEREQYF.

About this clone: The same CDR3 is also encoded by other DNA sequences in this sample. This chain links TRBV5-1 with TRBJ2-7, with 7 bases identical to TRBD1. CDR3 size: 14 residues. In germline, CDR1 is SGHRS, CDR2 YFSETQ. V shed 4 bases, J shed 3 bases, and the junction held 7 bases outside the gene matches. CDR3 DNA: TGCGCCAGCAGCCTTGGGGGACAGAGCTACGAGCAGTACTTC. This gives the protein CASSLGGQSYEQYF.

The chain has TRBV11-2 and TRBJ1-4, with D uncertain. Trimming cost V 5 bases and J 4 bases, with 11 bases left between them. The CDR3 has 14 amino acids. Germline lookup yields CDR1 SGHAT and CDR2 FQNNGV. CDR3 sequence (DNA): TGTGCCAGCAGCCTACAGCATTATAATGAAAAACTGTTTTTT. It translates to CASSLQHYNEKLFF.

The genes are TRBV9 and TRBJ2-2; a weak D match, TRBD2 (6 bases). Germline V gives CDR1 SGDLS, CDR2 YYNGEE. This CDR3 has 13 amino acids. V was shortened by 4 bases and J by 10 bases, with 14 bases between the two germline ends. This CDR3 reads CASSFRDFEELFF. The CDR3 nucleotides are TGTGCCAGCAGCTTCCGGGACTTCGAGGAGCTGTTTTTT.